Presented here are 14 T cell receptor beta chains from one specimen sequenced in a study of T cell responses to AZD1222 COVID-19 vaccine. Only in-frame clones appear in the TCRdb table, and some are missing; sequencing was by immunoSEQ multiplex PCR. Among roughly 170,000 clones, about nine tenths were seen once, and the ten largest hold around 2.9%. Sample: peripheral blood, taken on day 0 of AZD1222 vaccination. Every receptor here comes from an adult in good health.

The gene calls are TRBV5-5 and TRBJ1-4, with unresolved D. Germline CDR1 reads SGHKS; CDR2 reads YYEKEE (reference sequence). V was shortened by 0 bases and J by 0 bases, with 6 bases between the two germline ends. There are 15 residues in the CDR3. CDR3 sequence reads: CASSLGQATNEKLFF. DNA of the CDR3: TGTGCCAGCAGCTTGGGTCAGGCAACTAATGAAAAACTGTTTTTT.

The gene calls are TRBV19 and TRBJ1-3; 9 bases fit TRBD1. The CDR3 has 15 amino acids. Germline-derived CDR1 and CDR2 are LNHDA and SQIVND (reference sequence). Trimming cost V 7 bases and J 0 bases; bases outside gene matches: 4. The DNA of the CDR3 is TGTGCCAGTATCCGGGACAGGGTCTCTGGAAACACCATATATTTT. Protein sequence: CASIRDRVSGNTIYF.

The V and J genes are TRBV14 and TRBJ2-3; D uncertain. V was pared by 3 bases and J by 8 bases, with 12 bases between. Germline loops: CDR1 SGHDN, CDR2 FVKESK. CDR3 size: 13 residues. The CDR3 region is CASSQLEIGTQYF. CDR3 nucleotide sequence: TGTGCCAGCAGCCAGCTCGAGATAGGTACGCAGTATTTT.

This chain uses TRBV4-3 with TRBJ2-4, with 8 bases identical to TRBD1. Germline assignment: CDR1 LGHNA and CDR2 YSLEER. V shed 3 bases, J shed 0 bases, and the junction held 4 bases outside the gene matches. The CDR3 extends over 16 amino acids. The CDR3 loop reads CASSHGQGLAKNIQYF. DNA of the CDR3: TGCGCCAGCAGCCACGGACAGGGTCTAGCCAAAAACATTCAGTACTTC.

The V gene is TRBV5-5, the J gene TRBJ1-2, with 7 bases identical to TRBD1. CDR1 and CDR2 from the germline V gene are SGHKS and YYEKEE (reference sequence). The ends lost 1 base at V and 5 bases at J; junction bases unmatched: 17. This CDR3 has 18 residues. The CDR3 here is CASSLSGPGGLVWYGYTF. CDR3 DNA sequence: TGTGCCAGCAGCTTGTCCGGGCCAGGGGGTTTGGTGTGGTATGGCTACACCTTC.

The rearrangement links TRBV7-9 to TRBJ2-5; possibly TRBD2 for D (6 bases). Germline values: CDR1 SEHNR, CDR2 FQNEAQ (reference sequence). V lost 5 bases to trimming and J lost 5 bases, with 15 bases between them. CDR3 length equals 14 residues. The CDR3 here is CASSPRVGGETQYF. For the CDR3, the DNA is TGTGCCAGCAGCCCGAGGGTTGGGGGGGAGACCCAGTACTTC. The full variable domain, its missing parts supplied by reference TRBV7-9 and TRBJ2-5, is DTGVSQNPRHKITKRGQNVTFRCDPISEHNRLYWYRQTLGQGPEFLTYFQNEAQLEKSRLLSDRFSAERPKGSFSTLEIQRTEQGDSAMYLCASSPRVGGETQYFGPGTRLLVL.

The chain uses TRBV5-5 and TRBJ1-4, with D hard to call. Between the trimmed V and J ends, which lost 0 bases and 8 bases, there was a span of 11 bases. CDR1 and CDR2 from the germline V gene are SGHKS and YYEKEE (reference sequence). This CDR3 contains 14 residues. The CDR3 sequence is CASSLGRTREKLFF. CDR3 nucleotide sequence: TGTGCCAGCAGCTTGGGGAGAACTAGGGAAAAACTGTTTTTT.

J is TRBJ2-5 and V is TRBV19; the match to TRBD1 covers 7 bases. Germline V gene data show CDR1 as LNHDA and CDR2 as SQIVND (reference sequence). V dropped 2 bases and J dropped 3; count of bases not matched to a gene: 9. This CDR3 has 16 residues. This CDR3 is CASSISARGSEETQYF. The CDR3 DNA reads TGTGCCAGTAGTATATCGGCCAGGGGGTCTGAAGAGACCCAGTACTTC.

The chain combines TRBV6-5 with TRBJ1-1; D may be TRBD1 (5 bases). V lost 6 bases, J lost 0 bases, and 14 bases lay in between. CDR3 length equals 15 residues. CDR1 and CDR2 (germline): MNHEY, SVGAGI. CDR3 DNA: TGTGCCAGCAGGCCGACTGGACATATGAACACTGAAGCTTTCTTT. Its translation: CASRPTGHMNTEAFF.

The chain links TRBV28 to TRBJ2-2; 7 nucleotides align to TRBD1. The CDR3 sequence is 14 residues long. The V segment lost 3 bases and the J segment 5 bases; nucleotides outside the gene matches: 3. Germline V lookup: CDR1 MDHEN, CDR2 SYDVKM. In DNA, the CDR3 is TGTGCCAGCAGTTTCCGACAGGGAACCGGGGAGCTGTTTTTT. This gives the protein CASSFRQGTGELFF.

This clone was picked up a small number of times. The chain couples TRBV7-8 to TRBJ2-3; 9 bases are shared with TRBD2. J gave up 6 bases and V 5 bases, and 6 bases lay outside the gene matches. The CDR3 is 14 amino acids. Germline V gene data show CDR1 as SGHVS and CDR2 as FQNEAQ. The CDR3 coding sequence is TGTGCCAGCAGCGTACTAGCGGGCGGGGATACGCAGTATTTT. Its translation is CASSVLAGGDTQYF.

V usage is TRBV6-1 and J usage is TRBJ1-5, with D possibly being TRBD1 (6 bases). Looked up from germline, CDR1 is MNHNS and CDR2 is SASEGT. The CDR3 is made up of 16 amino acids. V lost 3 bases, J lost 2 bases, and 14 bases lay in between. CDR3 nucleotide sequence: TGTGCCAGCAGTGATTTCTCGGGGGCTGGCAATCAGCCCCAGCATTTT. This translates into CASSDFSGAGNQPQHF.

The chain recombines TRBV5-1 with TRBJ1-3; TRBD1 is a possible D gene (5 bases). This CDR3 comprises 16 residues. Deletions cut 9 bases from V and 2 bases from J, with 21 bases between. Germline CDR1 reads SGHRS; CDR2 reads YFSETQ. In DNA, the CDR3 is TGCGCCATCGGAACAACGGGGAGCAGGGCTGGAAACACCATATATTTT. Translation gives CAIGTTGSRAGNTIYF.

J is TRBJ1-4 and V is TRBV15, with TRBD1 matching over 8 bases. There are 15 residues in the CDR3. V was clipped by 5 bases and J by 8 bases; unmatched bases: 10. The V gene's germline CDR1 is LNHNV and CDR2 YYDKDF (reference sequence). The CDR3 region has the DNA TGTGCCACCAGCGACGTGACAGGGGAAGGGGAAAAACTGTTTTTT. Protein: CATSDVTGEGEKLFF.